These 14 T cell receptor beta chains originate from one sample sequenced in a study of shared clonotypes between healthy human individuals (dated by TCRdb to between 2020 and 2021). The receptor library was made with the immunoSEQ multiplex PCR assay. TCRdb retrieved this table from immuneACCESS and kept in-frame rearrangements only. Not all clones are present; in checked studies, unresolved V genes account for under half, and no reason is known for the remainder. The sample records about 2.3 million clones, 85% to 95% of which are singletons. The ten most abundant clones make up around 0.4% of the sample. Sequencing was done on a sample of naive CD4+ T cells from PBMCs. Taken with the paper, the label for cell subset or site translates to: CD45RA+ positively selected. The receptors come from a man younger than 35 in good health. Some clones in this sample may be carry-over from other donors' samples.

Concerning this clone itself: Distinct nucleotide sequences in the sample also encode this CDR3. V usage is TRBV19 and J usage is TRBJ1-1; 8 bases line up with TRBD1. Germline V gives CDR1 LNHDA, CDR2 SQIVND (reference sequence). Trimming at V came to 5 bases and at J to 1 base, leaving 6 bases not matched to a gene. This CDR3 is 15 amino acids long. The CDR3 spells CASSPGGQGNTEAFF. CDR3 nucleotides: TGTGCCAGTAGTCCTGGAGGACAGGGGAACACTGAAGCTTTCTTT.

Comments on this clone: Other DNA sequences from this sample encode an identical CDR3 as well. The V gene is TRBV5-1, the J gene TRBJ2-5; no clear D. The CDR3 sequence is 12 residues long. V lost 3 bases and J lost 0, with 3 bases in between. Germline values: CDR1 SGHRS, CDR2 YFSETQ. Here the CDR3 reads CASSSNQETQYF. For the CDR3, the DNA is TGCGCCAGCAGCTCTAACCAAGAGACCCAGTACTTC. Full variable domain (rest looked up from reference TRBV5-1 and TRBJ2-5): KAGVTQTPRYLIKTRGQQVTLSCSPISGHRSVSWYQQTPGQGLQFLFEYFSETQRNKGNFPGRFSGRQFSNSRSEMNVSTLELGDSALYLCASSSNQETQYFGPGTRLLVL.

The chain joins TRBV28 to TRBJ1-3; D unclear. From germline, CDR1 is MDHEN and CDR2 SYDVKM. The V gene lost 6 bases and the J gene lost 1 base, with 16 bases spanning the gap. The CDR3 sequence is 16 residues long. The CDR3 region has the DNA TGTGCCAGCAGCCCGGGCGGGGTTCTTTCTGGAAACACCATATATTTT. Protein: CASSPGGVLSGNTIYF.

This chain uses TRBV4-2 with TRBJ2-1; 8 nucleotides match TRBD2. The germline V gene encodes CDR1 LGHNA and CDR2 YNFKEQ. V shed 4 bases, J shed 3 bases, and the junction held 11 bases outside the gene matches. This CDR3 has 17 amino acids. The CDR3 nucleotides are TGTGCCAGCAGCCTCAGGGCGGGAGGATCCAGCTACAATGAGCAGTTCTTC. Protein: CASSLRAGGSSYNEQFF.

The CDR3 DNA sequence: TGTGCCAGCAGAGGCTCGCTGGGTTCACCCCTCCACTTT. The encoded protein is CASRGSLGSPLHF. V and J are TRBV28 and TRBJ1-6; D remains unclear. Trimming took off 6 bases at V and 9 bases at J, with 12 bases between the two ends. Germline V lookup: CDR1 MDHEN, CDR2 SYDVKM. This CDR3 is built from 13 residues.

This clone was observed a single time. The chain carries TRBV11-2 and TRBJ2-7; 11 bases fit TRBD1. The CDR3 is made up of 17 amino acids. Germline V gene sequence: CDR1 SGHAT, CDR2 FQNNGV. Trimming removed 1 base from V and 1 base from J; junction bases left unmatched: 6. CDR3 coding DNA: TGTGCCAGCAGCTTAGTGTTGAGGGACAGGGGGTCCTACGAGCAGTACTTC. This encodes CASSLVLRDRGSYEQYF.

V gene TRBV30 combines with J gene TRBJ2-5, with no clear D. The CDR3 contains 12 residues. Trimming took 4 bases from V and 4 from J, leaving 10 bases between them. Germline CDR1 GTSNPN, CDR2 SVGIG (reference sequence). The CDR3 DNA is TGTGCCTGGACTGGTTTTGCAGAGACCCAGTACTTC. Encoded protein: CAWTGFAETQYF.

The CDR3 is CASSPQSLNYGYTF. The DNA of the CDR3 is TGTGCCAGCAGCCCCCAGTCCCTTAACTATGGCTACACCTTC. V gene TRBV7-6 combines with J gene TRBJ1-2; D is unclear. CDR3 length equals 14 residues. Germline CDR1 is SGHVS and CDR2 is FNYEAQ. V was cut by 5 bases and J by 1 base, with 11 bases left in between.

The rearrangement links TRBV27 to TRBJ1-2; 7 bases are a match to TRBD1. Germline V gene data show CDR1 as MNHEY and CDR2 as SMNVEV (reference sequence). The CDR3 is made up of 15 amino acids. Germline trimming cut 5 bases from V and 0 bases from J; bases unmatched to any gene: 6. In nucleotides, the CDR3 is TGTGCCAGCAGTCTGACCGGGACAGCTAACTATGGCTACACCTTC. Translating it yields CASSLTGTANYGYTF.

Note on this clone: The sample carries other DNA sequences with the same CDR3. The rearrangement links TRBV5-4 to TRBJ1-5; D ambiguous. Trimming took off 3 bases at V and 4 bases at J, with 8 bases between the two ends. The CDR3 covers 13 residues. Germline-derived CDR1 and CDR2 are SGHNT and YYREEE (reference sequence). CDR3 nucleotides: TGTGCCAGCAGCTCGGGTGGGAATCAGCCCCAGCATTTT. This sequence encodes CASSSGGNQPQHF.

The V gene is TRBV6-5, the J gene TRBJ2-1; TRBD2 agrees at 7 bases. The CDR3 has 11 residues. V shed 5 bases and J 12 bases; nucleotides not matched to a gene: 4. CDR1 and CDR2 (germline): MNHEY, SVGAGI. CDR3 loop: CASSTPSGQFF. In DNA form, the CDR3 reads TGTGCCAGCAGTACCCCTAGCGGGCAGTTCTTC.

The chain combines TRBV2 with TRBJ2-1; 7 nucleotides align to TRBD1. Trimming cost V 5 bases and J 4 bases; bases outside gene matches: 8. Germline V gives CDR1 SNHLY, CDR2 FYNNEI. This CDR3 comprises 15 residues. CDR3 in amino acids: CASSQQGKGYNEQFF. CDR3 nucleotides: TGTGCCAGCAGTCAACAGGGGAAGGGATACAATGAGCAGTTCTTC.

The genes are TRBV10-3 and TRBJ2-3, with unresolved D. CDR1 and CDR2 (germline): ENHRY, SYGVKD. This CDR3 has 12 residues. Trimming left V 8 bases short and J 1 base short, with 7 bases between. DNA of the CDR3: TGTGCCATCGCGGTCGGCACAGATACGCAGTATTTT. Translating gives CAIAVGTDTQYF.

The V call is TRBV5-1, the J call TRBJ1-3; the match to TRBD1 covers 8 bases. Germline lookup yields CDR1 SGHRS and CDR2 YFSETQ. CDR3 length: 16 residues. V trimming: 4 bases; J trimming: 3 bases; junction bases outside the gene matches: 9. The CDR3 DNA reads as TGCGCCAGCAGCAGGGACGGGACAGGCTTTGGAAACACCATATATTTT. Translated: CASSRDGTGFGNTIYF.